These 30 T cell receptor beta chains share one sample of origin, sequenced in a study of CD8 T cells in Susac syndrome. RNA, at roughly 0.5 to 1 ug, was reverse transcribed with random hexamers. TCRdb analysed the immunoSEQ multiplex PCR reads with MiXCR anew, one entry per CDR3 protein. This table holds fewer than 200,000 distinct CDR3 sequences, approximately 95% found once. The specimen sequenced was CD4+ T cells from PBMCs. These receptors came from a human donor in good health.

V usage is TRBV29-1 and J usage is TRBJ1-2; D remains ambiguous. V dropped 2 bases and J dropped 5 bases, with 6 bases sitting between them. This CDR3 has 11 residues. Germline loops: CDR1 SQVTM, CDR2 ANQGSEA. In nucleotides, the CDR3 is TGCAGCGTTGAATACAGTTATGGCTACACCTTC. It encodes CSVEYSYGYTF.

The genes are TRBV5-6 and TRBJ2-7, with TRBD2 as a possible D gene (6 bases). The CDR3 extends over 13 amino acids. The germline V gene has CDR1 SGHDT and CDR2 YYEEEE. Trimming removed 3 bases from V and 3 bases from J, with 10 bases in between. The CDR3 is CASSSGLNYEQYV. The CDR3 bases are TGTGCCAGCAGCTCGGGACTTAACTACGAGCAGTACGTC.

CDR3 bases: TGTGCCAGCAGTTCCGGGATCAAAGAGACCCAGTACTTC. Its protein product is CASSSGIKETQYF. V and J are TRBV2 and TRBJ2-5, with D possibly being TRBD2 (5 bases). The CDR3 length is 13 residues. V was clipped by 5 bases and J by 3 bases, with 10 bases between them. From germline, CDR1 is SNHLY and CDR2 FYNNEI. The full variable domain, in which reference TRBV2 and TRBJ2-5 provide the parts outside the CDR3, is EPEVTQTPSHQVTQMGQEVILRCVPISNHLYFYWYRQILGQKVEFLVSFYNNEISEKSEIFDDQFSVERPDGSNFTLKIRSTKLEDSAMYFCASSSGIKETQYFGPGTRLLVL.

The chain uses TRBV2 and TRBJ2-4; D is uncertain. Trimming stripped 6 bases from V and 0 bases from J, with 12 bases between. CDR3 length equals 15 residues. The germline gives CDR1 SNHLY, CDR2 FYNNEI. CDR3 loop: CASRNQVLAKNIQYF. CDR3 DNA sequence: TGTGCCAGCAGGAACCAAGTACTAGCCAAAAACATTCAGTACTTC.

The V call is TRBV10-3, the J call TRBJ1-3, with TRBD1 as a possible D gene (5 bases). This CDR3 region has 15 residues. Germline V gene lookup returns CDR1 ENHRY and CDR2 SYGVKD. Trimming pared 5 bases from V and 0 bases from J, leaving 11 bases between. CDR3 residues: CAISRGLDSGNTIYF. Written as DNA, the CDR3 is TGTGCCATCAGTCGGGGGTTAGACTCTGGAAACACCATATATTTT.

The CDR3 coding sequence is TGCAGCTTGTGGGATGACAACACCGGGGAGCTGTTTTTT. Translating gives CSLWDDNTGELFF. The chain links TRBV29-1 to TRBJ2-2; no clear D. V dropped 8 bases and J dropped 2 bases, with 12 bases sitting between them. The germline V gene has CDR1 SQVTM and CDR2 ANQGSEA. The CDR3 has 13 residues.

The V and J genes are TRBV19 and TRBJ2-5; a possible D gene is TRBD2 (6 bases). Germline V gives CDR1 LNHDA, CDR2 SQIVND (reference sequence). Deletions cut 5 bases from V and 5 bases from J, with 15 bases between. The CDR3 contains 14 residues. DNA for the CDR3: TGTGCCAGTAGTTTGGGATCGGGGGTGGAGACCCAGTACTTC. Translation gives CASSLGSGVETQYF. The full variable domain, its missing parts supplied by reference TRBV19 and TRBJ2-5, is DGGITQSPKYLFRKEGQNVTLSCEQNLNHDAMYWYRQDPGQGLRLIYYSQIVNDFQKGDIAEGYSVSREKKESFPLTVTSAQKNPTAFYLCASSLGSGVETQYFGPGTRLLVL.

The chain has TRBV2 and TRBJ1-5; possible D gene TRBD1, 6 bases. The germline V gene has CDR1 SNHLY and CDR2 FYNNEI. Trimming stripped 5 bases from V and 5 bases from J, with 13 bases between. The CDR3 is made up of 14 amino acids. The CDR3 protein is CASSLDRQHQPQHF. The CDR3 DNA sequence: TGTGCCAGCAGTCTCGACAGGCAGCATCAGCCCCAGCATTTT. Full variable domain (missing parts from reference TRBV2 and TRBJ1-5): EPEVTQTPSHQVTQMGQEVILRCVPISNHLYFYWYRQILGQKVEFLVSFYNNEISEKSEIFDDQFSVERPDGSNFTLKIRSTKLEDSAMYFCASSLDRQHQPQHFGDGTRLSIL.

This clonotype has only a few counts. DNA for the CDR3: TGCAGCGTTGAATGGCGGGGATCCCACGAGCAGTACTTC. Translated: CSVEWRGSHEQYF. This chain connects TRBV29-1 to TRBJ2-7, with D possibly matching TRBD2 (6 bases). The CDR3 loop spans 13 amino acids. Germline CDR1 and CDR2: SQVTM and ANQGSEA. The V gene lost 2 bases and the J gene lost 5 bases, with 13 bases spanning the gap.

The J gene is TRBJ2-5, the V gene TRBV5-1; TRBD1 matches 7 bases. J was trimmed by 1 base and V by 2 bases; bases with no gene match: 5. The germline V gene encodes CDR1 SGHRS and CDR2 YFSETQ. The CDR3 runs 15 residues. CDR3 sequence (DNA): TGCGCCAGCAGCTTTGGGACAGACAGCCAAGAGACCCAGTACTTC. Encoded protein: CASSFGTDSQETQYF.

The chain has TRBV6-2 or TRBV6-3 and TRBJ2-4; possibly TRBD1 for D (6 bases). CDR3 size: 17 residues. V lost 6 bases to trimming and J lost 0 bases, with 18 bases between them. Germline assignment: CDR1 MNHEY and CDR2 SVGEGT. CDR3 loop: CASSKRVGTLAKNIQYF. CDR3 bases: TGTGCCAGCAGCAAGAGGGTGGGGACACTAGCCAAAAACATTCAGTACTTC.

The V call is TRBV7-3, the J call TRBJ2-3; D unclear. The germline gives CDR1 SGHTA, CDR2 FQGTGA. The V end lost 5 bases, the J end lost 4 bases, and 13 bases lay between the germline ends. The CDR3 is 14 residues long. The chain's CDR3 is CASSPAGAADTQYF. The CDR3 nucleotides are TGTGCCAGCAGCCCGGCCGGTGCAGCAGATACGCAGTATTTT.

The V call is TRBV4-1, the J call TRBJ1-4; TRBD1 matches at 10 bases. Germline values: CDR1 MGHRA, CDR2 YSYEKL. The CDR3 is 15 amino acids. The V gene end was trimmed by 4 bases and the J gene end by 7 bases; junction bases not matched to a gene: 6. Written as DNA, the CDR3 is TGCGCCAGCAGCCGGGACAGGGGCGATGGTGAAAAACTGTTTTTT. Translation gives CASSRDRGDGEKLFF.

The chain is built from TRBV7-2 and TRBJ2-4, with D hard to call. V lost 1 base and J lost 12, with 13 bases in between. The germline gives CDR1 SGHTA, CDR2 FQGNSA. The CDR3 contains 13 residues. CDR3: CASSLVSIEPQYF. CDR3 DNA: TGTGCCAGCAGCTTAGTCAGCATCGAACCTCAGTACTTC. The variable domain in full, completed from reference TRBV7-2 and TRBJ2-4, reads GAGVSQSPSNKVTEKGKDVELRCDPISGHTALYWYRQSLGQGLEFLIYFQGNSAPDKSGLPSDRFSAERTGGSVSTLTIQRTQQEDSAVYLCASSLVSIEPQYFGAGTRLSVL.

This clonotype was recorded only once. The chain combines TRBV25-1 with TRBJ2-7; 8 nucleotides line up with TRBD1. This CDR3 is built from 13 residues. Germline V gene lookup returns CDR1 MGHDK and CDR2 SYGVNS. With 4 bases clipped from V and 4 bases from J, the junction kept 3 bases outside the gene matches. CDR3 sequence (DNA): TGTGCCAGCAGTGGGACAGGGAGGTACGAGCAGTACTTC. It specifies CASSGTGRYEQYF.

CDR3 coding DNA: TGCGCCAGCAGCTTAGGAGGGGCGGGGGACAATGAGCAGTTCTTC. Translated: CASSLGGAGDNEQFF. This rearrangement joins TRBV5-1 to TRBJ2-1; TRBD2 matches 7 bases. The ends lost 2 bases at V and 5 bases at J; junction bases unmatched: 7. This CDR3 has 15 amino acids. Germline CDR1 SGHRS, CDR2 YFSETQ.

The V and J genes are TRBV6-5 and TRBJ2-7, with D tentatively TRBD1 (5 bases). V dropped 5 bases and J dropped 3 bases, with 14 bases sitting between them. This CDR3 spans 14 amino acids. From germline, CDR1 is MNHEY and CDR2 SVGAGI. The CDR3 DNA follows: TGTGCCAGCAGTCCTAGGGGAACCTTCTACGAGCAGTACTTC. It translates to CASSPRGTFYEQYF.

This rearrangement joins TRBV6-4 to TRBJ2-3, with D perhaps being TRBD1 or TRBD2 (6 bases each). The germline CDR1 and CDR2 sequences are MRHNA and SNTAGT. V was cut by 5 bases and J by 2 bases, with 11 bases left in between. The CDR3 has 14 residues. CDR3 coding DNA: TGTGCCAGCAGTAGGAGGGGGATCACAGATACGCAGTATTTT. It encodes CASSRRGITDTQYF.

The chain recombines TRBV29-1 with TRBJ2-1; D is undetermined. The V gene's germline CDR1 is SQVTM and CDR2 ANQGSEA. The V gene lost 3 bases and the J gene lost 5 bases, with 11 bases spanning the gap. The CDR3 loop spans 13 amino acids. Here the CDR3 DNA reads TGCAGCGTTGAGGGTCGGGTAAACAATGAGCAGTTCTTC. This translates into CSVEGRVNNEQFF.

The chain has TRBV4-3 and TRBJ1-5; 8 bases match TRBD1. The germline V gene has CDR1 LGHNA and CDR2 YSLEER. The CDR3 spans 15 residues. V shed 3 bases and J 6 bases; nucleotides not matched to a gene: 7. The CDR3: CASSHTTGGGQPQHF. The CDR3 DNA is TGCGCCAGCAGCCATACTACAGGGGGAGGTCAGCCCCAGCATTTT.

The J gene is TRBJ1-3, the V gene TRBV5-1, with 9 bases matching TRBD1. The CDR3 has 18 amino acids. V trimming: 4 bases; J trimming: 0 bases; junction bases outside the gene matches: 11. Per germline, CDR1 SGHRS and CDR2 YFSETQ. The CDR3 reads CASSSTPGQGSSGNTIYF. The CDR3 region has the DNA TGCGCCAGCAGCAGTACCCCGGGACAGGGAAGCTCTGGAAACACCATATATTTT.

The chain has TRBV7-8 and TRBJ1-6, with D hard to call. This CDR3 has 15 residues. Deletions cut 4 bases from V and 6 bases from J, with 13 bases between. In germline, CDR1 is SGHVS, CDR2 FQNEAQ. In DNA form, the CDR3 reads TGTGCCAGCAGCTCGTGGAGAGAGACTAATTCACCCCTCCACTTT. It encodes CASSSWRETNSPLHF.

The V call is TRBV29-1, the J call TRBJ2-5; possibly TRBD1 for D (6 bases). The germline V and J ends were trimmed by 3 bases and 4 bases, with 12 bases remaining between them. The CDR3 loop spans 13 amino acids. Germline-derived CDR1 and CDR2 are SQVTM and ANQGSEA. The CDR3 coding sequence is TGCAGCGTTGATGTGGGGGCAGGAGAGACCCAGTACTTC. It translates to CSVDVGAGETQYF.

Here the CDR3 reads CASSLEGLLGEQYF. CDR3 nucleotide sequence: TGCGCCAGCAGCTTGGAGGGACTCCTGGGCGAGCAGTACTTC. The chain is built from TRBV5-1 and TRBJ2-7; D may be TRBD2 (6 bases). The V and J ends lost 0 bases and 6 bases respectively, with 13 bases between them. Germline-derived CDR1 and CDR2 are SGHRS and YFSETQ. The CDR3 extends over 14 amino acids.

This chain joins TRBV9 and TRBJ2-5, with D tentatively TRBD1 (5 bases). This CDR3 is 14 amino acids long. CDR1 and CDR2 (germline): SGDLS, YYNGEE. Trimming left V 0 bases short and J 5 bases short, with 11 bases between. This CDR3 reads CASSVGLGQETQYF. The CDR3 DNA reads TGTGCCAGCAGCGTAGGTCTGGGGCAGGAGACCCAGTACTTC.

The J gene is TRBJ1-4, the V gene TRBV6-6; no definite D call. The V gene's germline CDR1 is MNHNY and CDR2 SVGAGI (reference sequence). V was shortened by 6 bases and J by 4 bases, with 15 bases between the two germline ends. The CDR3 has 15 amino acids. The CDR3 DNA reads TGTGCCAGCAGCAGAGGACGGAAGAGTAATGAAAAACTGTTTTTT. It translates to CASSRGRKSNEKLFF.

The gene calls are TRBV28 and TRBJ1-2, with TRBD1 identical over 7 bases. V shed 5 bases and J 7 bases; nucleotides not matched to a gene: 7. CDR3 length equals 13 residues. Germline loops: CDR1 MDHEN, CDR2 SYDVKM. The CDR3 region is CASSPPGGSGYTF. The CDR3 DNA sequence: TGTGCCAGCAGTCCTCCAGGGGGTAGTGGCTACACCTTC.

The rearrangement joins TRBV29-1 to TRBJ2-1; no reliable D call. Deletions cut 3 bases from V and 6 bases from J, with 9 bases between. The CDR3 has 12 residues. Germline V CDR1 and CDR2: SQVTM, ANQGSEA. The CDR3 is CSVDRSGNEQFF. CDR3 in DNA: TGCAGCGTTGACAGGTCCGGCAATGAGCAGTTCTTC.

The chain joins TRBV7-2 to TRBJ1-4, with 7 nucleotides matching TRBD1. The CDR3 sequence is 16 residues long. In germline, CDR1 is SGHTA, CDR2 FQGNSA. The V segment lost 4 bases and the J segment 7 bases; nucleotides outside the gene matches: 12. CDR3 region: CASSSTLRGLVEKLFF. The CDR3 nucleotides are TGTGCCAGCAGCTCGACGTTAAGGGGGCTGGTTGAAAAACTGTTTTTT.

This clonotype was detected only a few times. V gene TRBV29-1 combines with J gene TRBJ1-2; D remains ambiguous. Germline assignment: CDR1 SQVTM and CDR2 ANQGSEA. The CDR3 has 10 amino acids. The CDR3 here is CSAANYGYTF. CDR3 DNA: TGCAGTGCGGCTAACTATGGCTACACCTTC.